This TCR beta chain was sequenced during a study of technical replicates of blood from a handful of donors. This CDR3 has 11 amino acids. With 1 base removed from V and 9 bases from J, the gap between germline ends came to 4 bases. Germline assignment: CDR1 LNHDA and CDR2 SQIVND (reference sequence). Assay used: immunoSEQ multiplex PCR; TCRdb lists only in-frame clones, some missing. The sample includes over 30,000 clones, roughly 92% of them seen just once. The sequenced material came from PBMCs. This TCR was recovered from a human donor in good health. Some clones in this sample may be carry-over from other donors' samples. The rearrangement joins TRBV19 to TRBJ2-1; D is unclear. CDR3 coding DNA: TGTGCCAGTAGTATAGCGAGTGAGCAGTTCTTC. The encoded protein is CASSIASEQFF.